The 11 T cell receptor beta chains below were found in one sample sequenced in a study of regulatory T cells in long-lasting Graves disease (TCRdb year 2021). The sample's time point label is to be understood as: persistent/refractory GD, antithyroid drugs over 5 years with positive TRAb. For both TCR sequencing and RNA sequencing, RNA was extracted from PBMCs using TRIzol. The library was obtained by multiplex PCR. TCRdb records Illumina HiSeq 4000 as the sequencer. CDR3 regions were amplified by Arm-PCR with iRepertoire HTBI primers to construct TCR beta libraries. In TCRdb, the public reads were trimmed at Q25 with fastp and aligned with MiXCR, with productive beta chains retained. One record per CDR3 amino acid sequence lists the most common genes and DNA. Recorded for this sample are nearly 350,000 distinct CDR3 sequences; around 20% of them occurred a single time. About 29% of the sample comes from the top ten.

Sequenced here: peripheral blood mononuclear cells (PBMCs), sampled when the disease was refractory, from a patient treated with antithyroid drugs. The source is a female donor with Graves disease.

At least ten counts were recorded for this clonotype. V usage is TRBV28 and J usage is TRBJ1-2, with 10 bases identical to TRBD1. The CDR3 loop spans 14 amino acids. From germline, CDR1 is MDHEN and CDR2 SYDVKM. Trimming cost V 6 bases and J 7 bases; bases outside gene matches: 8. As DNA, the CDR3 is TGTGCCAGCAGCCGCGGGACAGGGGTTGGTGGCTACACCTTC. This sequence encodes CASSRGTGVGGYTF.

The chain links TRBV5-1 to TRBJ2-3; TRBD2 matches 7 bases. CDR1 SGHRS and CDR2 YFSETQ come from the germline V gene. This CDR3 comprises 15 residues. The V and J ends lost 1 base and 4 bases, in that order; junction bases with no gene match: 6. CDR3 DNA: TGCGCCAGCAGCTTGACGGGGGGTAGCGCAGATACGCAGTATTTT. The encoded protein is CASSLTGGSADTQYF.

The chain couples TRBV20-1 to TRBJ2-3; 13 bases agree with TRBD2. The CDR3 has 14 amino acids. V gave up 6 bases and J gave up 6 bases; unmatched junction bases: 6. Per the germline V gene, CDR1 is DFQATT and CDR2 is SNEGSKA (reference sequence). The CDR3 sequence: CSAQLAGGMDTQYF. Here the CDR3 DNA reads TGCAGTGCCCAACTAGCGGGAGGGATGGATACGCAGTATTTT.

In DNA, the CDR3 is TGTGCCAGCAGTAGAGCCGCGAACACTGAAGCTTTCTTT. Translation gives CASSRAANTEAFF. The rearrangement joins TRBV6-2 or TRBV6-3 to TRBJ1-1; D unclear. CDR3 length: 13 amino acids. Trimming removed 5 bases from V and 1 base from J, with 8 bases in between. Per the germline V gene, CDR1 is MNHEY and CDR2 is SVGEGT.

This chain joins TRBV19 and TRBJ1-5, with D unresolved. The CDR3 sequence is 13 residues long. Germline CDR1 is LNHDA and CDR2 is SQIVND (reference sequence). Trimming removed 6 bases from V and 1 base from J, with 7 bases in between. In nucleotides, the CDR3 is TGTGCCAGTAGAATTAGGAGCAATCAGCCCCAGCATTTT. It yields the protein CASRIRSNQPQHF.

This clonotype occurred many times. The chain couples TRBV12-3 or TRBV12-4 to TRBJ1-1; D remains ambiguous. The CDR3 totals 14 residues. V was clipped by 3 bases and J by 1 base, with 9 bases between them. The CDR3 nucleotides are TGTGCCAGCAGTTTTGGGCAACGGAACACTGAAGCTTTCTTT. Translation: CASSFGQRNTEAFF.

This clonotype has at least ten counts. V usage is TRBV18 and J usage is TRBJ2-7; D is tentatively TRBD1 or TRBD2 (5 bases each). The germline V gene encodes CDR1 KGHSH and CDR2 LQKENI. Trimming took 3 bases from V and 3 from J, leaving 9 bases between them. This CDR3 is 13 amino acids long. The CDR3 bases are TGTGCCAGCTCACCGGGGGACGGCTACGAGCAGTACTTC. This gives the protein CASSPGDGYEQYF.

This clonotype has only a few counts. The junction departs from germline at one end; a sequencing error may be responsible. V gene TRBV7-9 combines with J gene TRBJ1-3, with D perhaps matching TRBD1 (5 bases). This CDR3 is built from 15 residues. Germline V gives CDR1 SEHNR, CDR2 FQNEAQ (reference sequence). CDR3 coding DNA: TGTGCCAGCAGTAGACCGAGGGGCTCTGAAAACACCATATATTTT. Translating gives CASSRPRGSENTIYF.

The chain employs TRBV19 and TRBJ1-6; tentative D call: TRBD1 (6 bases). The germline V gene encodes CDR1 LNHDA and CDR2 SQIVND (reference sequence). V was clipped by 3 bases and J by 2 bases, with 11 bases between them. The CDR3 runs to 16 residues. This CDR3 is CASSIGGLAYNSPLHF. The CDR3 bases are TGTGCCAGTAGTATCGGGGGGCTGGCCTATAATTCACCCCTCCACTTT.

The rearrangement joins TRBV7-8 to TRBJ2-7; the D gene is possibly TRBD1 (6 bases). The CDR3 spans 14 residues. Trimming left V 1 base short and J 3 bases short, with 10 bases between. The germline V gene has CDR1 SGHVS and CDR2 FQNEAQ. Here the CDR3 reads CASSLDARGYEQYF. The CDR3, as DNA: TGTGCCAGCAGCTTAGATGCCAGGGGCTACGAGCAGTACTTC.

This clonotype was recorded once. This sequence joins TRBV7-9 and TRBJ2-1, with TRBD2 matching over 8 bases. V shed 5 bases, J shed 5 bases, and the junction held 14 bases outside the gene matches. The CDR3 totals 17 residues. Germline V gives CDR1 SEHNR, CDR2 FQNEAQ (reference sequence). This CDR3 reads CASSRTMMTSADNEQFF. The CDR3 nucleotides are TGTGCCAGCAGCCGTACAATGATGACTAGCGCGGACAATGAGCAGTTCTTC.